Sequencing of this T cell receptor (beta chain) was carried out in a study of cytomegalovirus exposure and HLA in healthy donors. Looking at the study overall: The platform used for the roughly 130 validation repertoires matched that of the roughly 630 first-cohort repertoires, a later analysis reported. Whole-study results and caveats: Most sequenced TCRs were rare (though some public TCRs occurred in many donors). Three of the chains that were CMV-associated were confirmed in vitro to be specific for CMV antigens.

CDR3 length: 11 residues. After removal of 6 bases from V and 6 bases from J, the junction contained 0 bases not matched to a gene. Germline CDR1 reads SNHLY; CDR2 reads FYNNEI. The assay was immunoSEQ multiplex PCR, and TCRdb's table has in-frame clones only and misses some. The sample has 150,000 to 180,000 clones, approximately 86% seen once. A remark on this clone: Its antigen is not known.

The sequenced material came from PBMCs. The V call is TRBV2, the J call TRBJ2-3; 7 nucleotides agree with TRBD2. This clonotype originated in a man aged 18 to 35 in good health and CMV-seropositive. CDR3 protein: CASRGGDTQYF. The DNA of the CDR3 is TGTGCCAGCAGGGGGGGGGATACGCAGTATTTT.